This T cell receptor (beta chain) was retrieved from a study of T cell responses to AZD1222 COVID-19 vaccine (dated by TCRdb to the early 2020s). For context, the study as a whole: Because spike-specific TCR depth and breadth did not differ between the two schedules, AZD1222 recipients who got a second dose at roughly 4 weeks were pooled with those who got a second dose at roughly 12 weeks. Trial participants were enrolled by age into subgroups of 18-55, 56-69 and 70-plus years, and approximately 150, 30 and 60 TCR-sequenced participants, respectively, were included in these subgroups. A total of about 230 trial participants underwent TCR sequencing, of whom 207 received two doses of AZD1222 and some 26 received two doses of the MenACWY control vaccine.

For this clone: No antigen is known for it. No base quality values were provided; no much bigger clone lies one nucleotide off.

CDR1 SEHNR and CDR2 FQNEAQ were looked up in the germline V gene (reference sequence). Between the V and J ends, shortened by 6 bases and 5 bases respectively, the junction contains 16 bases. The CDR3 starts with the cysteine, ends with the phenylalanine, and has 14 residues. The CDR3 DNA has 42 bases and is translated from base 1. The CDR3 regions of human TCRbeta chains were analyzed by immunosequencing. In the original analysis: TCRs in the repertoires were compared against a reference library of SARS-CoV-2-specific TCRs that had been generated with the MIRA antigen-specificity platform. Breadth was defined as the fraction of unique TCRs that were SARS-CoV-2-associated, and depth was defined as the fraction of total T cells that were SARS-CoV-2-associated. Using the MIRA data, each spike-specific TCR was assigned both to the spike region to which the TCR was reactive and to a CD4 or CD8 class. Log10-transformed breadth and depth values were compared by one-way ANOVA with Sidak's multiple comparisons tests. TCRdb stores this immuneACCESS table with in-frame sequences only. Part of the clones is absent; in the studies checked, under half of the shortfall reflects unresolved V genes, and no reason is known for the rest. V, J and clone size are those of that table, while D and trimming were read from the DNA. This sample lists under 200,000 clones; 90% to 95% were detected once. Approximately 2% of the sample belongs to the ten largest clones.

Broad study findings and their caveats: Epitopes outside the regions mutated in the B.1.351 and B.1.1.7 variants were reportedly recognized by nearly half of the unique spike-specific TCRs. The 56-69-year group was small, and its depth increase did not reach significance, likely because of low power. Conclusions about previously exposed vaccinees are limited because only 5 or 6 AZD1222 recipients were SARS-CoV-2 seropositive at baseline. The vaccine-associated CD4 TCRs covered the entire spike protein, and the dominant responses fell in regions 160-218 and 743-854. Most participants were white British and females outnumbered males, and the authors suggested that clonal diversity may have been underestimated. Because no day 14 peak-response samples were available, the repertoires could be characterized only after the peak T cell response. After two AZD1222 doses, spike-specific TCR breadth and depth were significantly higher than at day 0 and than in MenACWY recipients.

The time point label corresponds to: baseline before first vaccination. The vaccinee samples were drawn from two UK trials, COV001 and COV002, one of which was a single-blind randomized controlled phase 2/3 trial testing AZD1222 (ChAdOx1 nCoV-19) in healthy adults. For TCRbeta chain sequencing, PBMC samples were collected from trial participants at day 0 and at day 28 after the second dose. The chain is assembled from TRBV7-9 and TRBJ1-1; the D segment cannot be called with confidence. The source is an adult in good health. The sequenced sample was peripheral blood, obtained on day 0 of AZD1222 vaccination. This receptor has the CDR3 CASRFREDKTEAFF. The DNA sequence follows: TGTGCCAGCAGGTTTCGAGAGGATAAGACTGAAGCTTTCTTT.